Listed here is a single T cell receptor (beta chain). Its antigen remains unidentified. V dropped 3 bases and J dropped 0; count of bases not matched to a gene: 12. Germline V gene data show CDR1 as SGDLS and CDR2 as YYNGEE. This CDR3 has 20 residues. This sample is drawn from a study of blood T cells in healthy people across ages. A second 7 to 11 cycle PCR used barcoded and J-beta primers. Template switching added a 12-random-nucleotide identifier to every cDNA molecule. TCRdb re-analysed the 5' RACE reads in MiXCR, keeping a single row per CDR3 protein. The data contain approximately 1,700,000 distinct CDR3 sequences, about 39% of them singletons. General study points: As age increased, TCR beta diversity per million T cells fell in a roughly linear fashion. PBMCs were not sorted, which prevented a conclusive comparison of naive versus antigen-experienced cells. In long-lived donors, naive CD4+ cell counts and diversity exceeded those of aged donors.

V usage is TRBV9 and J usage is TRBJ2-1; 13 nucleotides align to TRBD2. Sequenced: blood. This TCR came from a human donor in good health. DNA for the CDR3: TGTGCCAGCAGCGCCAGGTGGGGACTAGCGGGGATGAGCTCCTACAATGAGCAGTTCTTC. It translates to CASSARWGLAGMSSYNEQFF.